Sequencing of this T cell receptor (beta chain) was carried out in a study of blood T cell repertoires in COVID-19. The germline V gene encodes CDR1 SGHTA and CDR2 FQGNSA. V lost 5 bases, J lost 7 bases, and 15 bases stayed unmatched. CDR3 length: 17 amino acids. Those who participated ranged in age from about 18 to 89 years and resided in roughly 26 US areas. The recovered donors of Cohort 3 showed two negative PCRs, clearance, or symptom resolution. Clones were sequenced by immunoSEQ multiplex PCR, and TCRdb holds only the in-frame ones, with some missing. Of approximately 150,000 clones listed, roughly 84% are singletons.

V is TRBV7-2 and J is TRBJ2-3; TRBD2 agrees at 10 bases. The sequence derives from a man aged 60 to 69 who had recovered from COVID-19. Sequenced input: PBMCs or T cells enriched from blood (not recorded which). In DNA, the CDR3 is TGTGCCAGCAGCCAGAGAGCGGGAGGGCGGAGCTTAAATACGCAGTATTTT. Translation gives CASSQRAGGRSLNTQYF.